This T cell receptor (beta chain) stems from a study of cytomegalovirus exposure and HLA in healthy donors. The CDR3 sequence is 16 residues long. Germline CDR1 and CDR2: SGDLS and YYNGEE. Trimming removed 4 bases from V and 3 bases from J; junction bases left unmatched: 8. Amplification used 60 Vbeta primers and 13 Jbeta primers. Sequencing used immunoSEQ multiplex PCR; TCRdb keeps in-frame clones, though not all of them. The data contain fewer than 150,000 clones, less than 80% of them singletons. The TCR comes from a woman aged 40 to 50 in good health and CMV-seropositive. The source material was PBMCs. The rearrangement joins TRBV9 to TRBJ2-2; 8 nucleotides align to TRBD1. DNA for the CDR3: TGTGCCAGCAGCCCCAGGACAGGGCTGTACACCGGGGAGCTGTTTTTT. Translating gives CASSPRTGLYTGELFF.